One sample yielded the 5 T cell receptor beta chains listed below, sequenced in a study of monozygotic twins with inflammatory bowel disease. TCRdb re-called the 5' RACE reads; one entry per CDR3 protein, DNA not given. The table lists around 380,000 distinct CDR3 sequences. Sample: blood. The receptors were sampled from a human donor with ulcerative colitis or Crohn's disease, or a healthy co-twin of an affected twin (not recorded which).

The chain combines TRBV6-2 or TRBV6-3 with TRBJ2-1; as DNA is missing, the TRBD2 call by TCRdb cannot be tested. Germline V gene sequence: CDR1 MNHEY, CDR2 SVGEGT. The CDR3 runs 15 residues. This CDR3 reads CASSSRTSGRATKFF.

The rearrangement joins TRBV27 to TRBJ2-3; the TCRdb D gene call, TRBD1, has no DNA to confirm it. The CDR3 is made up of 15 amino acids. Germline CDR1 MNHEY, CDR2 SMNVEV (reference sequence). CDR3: CASSPLLARGNTQYF.

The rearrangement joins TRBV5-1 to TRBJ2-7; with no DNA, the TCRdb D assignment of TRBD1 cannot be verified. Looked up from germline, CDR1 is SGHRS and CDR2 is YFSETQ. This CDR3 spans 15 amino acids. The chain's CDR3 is CASSPDRGTLREQYF.

CDR3: CASSVGAGDLTGELFF. J is TRBJ2-2 and V is TRBV2; TCRdb reports TRBD2, a call that lacks DNA to check it against. This CDR3 region has 16 residues. Germline V lookup: CDR1 SNHLY, CDR2 FYNNEI. The whole variable domain, remainder taken from reference TRBV2 and TRBJ2-2, is EPEVTQTPSHQVTQMGQEVILRCVPISNHLYFYWYRQILGQKVEFLVSFYNNEISEKSEIFDDQFSVERPDGSNFTLKIRSTKLEDSAMYFCASSVGAGDLTGELFFGEGSRLTVL.

The CDR3 sequence: CASSYGPRGYEQYF. The J gene is TRBJ2-7, the V gene TRBV4-1; TCRdb selects TRBD2, and the lack of DNA leaves this call unchecked. The CDR3 is 14 amino acids. The germline gives CDR1 MGHRA, CDR2 YSYEKL.